The present T cell receptor (beta chain) was sequenced within a study of blood T cell repertoires in COVID-19. There are 11 residues in the CDR3. Per germline, CDR1 MNHNY and CDR2 SVGAGI (reference sequence). The V end lost 7 bases, the J end lost 5 bases, and 8 bases lay between the germline ends. As originally analysed: Researchers report that nucleated cell counts were estimated from reference gene primer amplification. Clones were sequenced by immunoSEQ multiplex PCR, and TCRdb holds only the in-frame ones, with some missing. V and J calls and clone size are copied from that table; D and trimming were computed from the DNA. The data contain around 94,000 clones, 80% to 90% of them singletons.

The sequenced sample consisted of peripheral blood. The chain recombines TRBV6-6 with TRBJ2-5; D uncertain. The origin of this receptor is a man older than 75 with acute or convalescent COVID-19. The CDR3 coding sequence is TGTGCCAGCACCCACCGGGAGACCCAGTACTTC. The encoded protein is CASTHRETQYF.